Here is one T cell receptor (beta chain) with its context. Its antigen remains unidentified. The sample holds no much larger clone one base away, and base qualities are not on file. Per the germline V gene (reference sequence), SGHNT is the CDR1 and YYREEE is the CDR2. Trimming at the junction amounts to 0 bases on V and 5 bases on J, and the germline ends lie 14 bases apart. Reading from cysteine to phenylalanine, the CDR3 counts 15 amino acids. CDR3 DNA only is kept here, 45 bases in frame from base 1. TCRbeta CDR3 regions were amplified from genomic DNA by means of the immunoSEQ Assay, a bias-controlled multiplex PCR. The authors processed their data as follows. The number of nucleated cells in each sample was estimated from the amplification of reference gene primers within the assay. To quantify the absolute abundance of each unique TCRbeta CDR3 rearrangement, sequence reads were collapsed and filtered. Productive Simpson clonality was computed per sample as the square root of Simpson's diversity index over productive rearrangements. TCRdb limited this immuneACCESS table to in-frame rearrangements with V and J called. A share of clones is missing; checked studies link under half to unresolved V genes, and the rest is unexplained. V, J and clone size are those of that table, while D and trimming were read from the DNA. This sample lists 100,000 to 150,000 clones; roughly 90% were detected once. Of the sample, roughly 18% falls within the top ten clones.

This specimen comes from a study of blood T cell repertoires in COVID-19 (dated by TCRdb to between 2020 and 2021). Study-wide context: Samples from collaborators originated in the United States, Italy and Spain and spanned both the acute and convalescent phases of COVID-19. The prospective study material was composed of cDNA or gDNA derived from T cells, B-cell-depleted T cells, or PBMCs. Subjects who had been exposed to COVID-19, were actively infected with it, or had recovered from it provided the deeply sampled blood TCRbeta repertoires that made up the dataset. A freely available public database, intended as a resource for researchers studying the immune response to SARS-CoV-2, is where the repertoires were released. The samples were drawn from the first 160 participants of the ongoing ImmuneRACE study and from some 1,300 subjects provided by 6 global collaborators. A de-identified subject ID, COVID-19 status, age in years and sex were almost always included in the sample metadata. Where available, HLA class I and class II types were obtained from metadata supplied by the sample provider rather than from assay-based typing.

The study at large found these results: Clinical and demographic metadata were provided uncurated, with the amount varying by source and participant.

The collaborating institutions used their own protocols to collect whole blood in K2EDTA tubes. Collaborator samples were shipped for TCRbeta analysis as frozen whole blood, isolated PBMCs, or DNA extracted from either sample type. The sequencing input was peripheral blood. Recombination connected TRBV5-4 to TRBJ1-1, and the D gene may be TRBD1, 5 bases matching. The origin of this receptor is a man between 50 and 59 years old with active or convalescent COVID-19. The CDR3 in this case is CASSLDPTGGTEAFF. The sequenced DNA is TGTGCCAGCAGCTTGGACCCAACCGGGGGGACTGAAGCTTTCTTT.